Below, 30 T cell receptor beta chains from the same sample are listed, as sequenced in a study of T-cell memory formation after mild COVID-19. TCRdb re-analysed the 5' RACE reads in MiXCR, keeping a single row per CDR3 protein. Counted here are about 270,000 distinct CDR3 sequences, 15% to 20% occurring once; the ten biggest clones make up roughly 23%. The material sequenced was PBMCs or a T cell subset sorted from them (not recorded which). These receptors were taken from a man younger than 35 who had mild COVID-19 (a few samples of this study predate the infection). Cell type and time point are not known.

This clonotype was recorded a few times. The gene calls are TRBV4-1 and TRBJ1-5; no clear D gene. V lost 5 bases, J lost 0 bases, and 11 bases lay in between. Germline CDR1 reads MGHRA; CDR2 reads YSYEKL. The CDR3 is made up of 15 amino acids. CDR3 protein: CASSERHVSNQPQHF. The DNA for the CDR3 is TGCGCCAGCAGCGAGCGACACGTTAGCAATCAGCCCCAGCATTTT.

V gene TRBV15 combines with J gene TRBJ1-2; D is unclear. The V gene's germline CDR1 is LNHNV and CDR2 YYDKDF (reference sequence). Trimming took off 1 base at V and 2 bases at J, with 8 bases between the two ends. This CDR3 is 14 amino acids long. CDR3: CATSRAQANYGYTF. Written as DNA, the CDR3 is TGTGCCACCAGCAGAGCTCAGGCGAACTATGGCTACACCTTC.

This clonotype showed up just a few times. The CDR3 spells CASSVARVGHNEQFF. The CDR3 DNA follows: TGTGCCAGCAGCGTAGCTAGAGTTGGGCACAATGAGCAGTTCTTC. This sequence joins TRBV9 and TRBJ2-1; D is uncertain. The CDR3 length is 15 residues. Trimming removed 0 bases at V and 5 bases at J, with 12 bases between. CDR1 is SGDLS and CDR2 is YYNGEE in the germline V gene. Complete variable domain (other parts from reference TRBV9 and TRBJ2-1): DSGVTQTPKHLITATGQRVTLRCSPRSGDLSVYWYQQSLDQGLQFLIQYYNGEERAKGNILERFSAQQFPDLHSELNLSSLELGDSALYFCASSVARVGHNEQFFGPGTRLTVL.

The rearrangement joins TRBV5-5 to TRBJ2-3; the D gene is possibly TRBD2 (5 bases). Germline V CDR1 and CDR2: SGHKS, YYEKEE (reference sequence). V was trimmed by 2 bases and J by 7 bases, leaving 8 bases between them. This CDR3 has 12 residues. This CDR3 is CASSLWENTQYF. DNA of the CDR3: TGTGCCAGCAGCTTATGGGAGAATACGCAGTATTTT.

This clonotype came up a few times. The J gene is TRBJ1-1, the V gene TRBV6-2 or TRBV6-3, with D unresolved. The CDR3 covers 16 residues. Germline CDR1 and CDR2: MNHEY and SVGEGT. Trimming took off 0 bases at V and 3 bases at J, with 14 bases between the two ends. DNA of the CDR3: TGTGCCAGCAGTTACTCGACGGTTAGCCCGGACACTGAAGCTTTCTTT. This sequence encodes CASSYSTVSPDTEAFF.

The CDR3 loop is CASSPAGTIYEQYV. The CDR3 DNA reads TGTGCCAGCAGTCCCGCCGGGACAATCTACGAGCAGTACGTC. The genes are TRBV6-5 and TRBJ2-7, with D perhaps matching TRBD1 (6 bases). The CDR3 runs 14 residues. Germline CDR1 and CDR2: MNHEY and SVGAGI. The ends were cut back, 5 bases at V and 3 bases at J, with 14 bases in the middle.

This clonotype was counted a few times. CDR3 protein: CASSVGEGRSEAFF. The CDR3 nucleotides are TGTGCCAGCAGCGTAGGAGAGGGGCGGTCTGAAGCTTTCTTT. The chain is built from TRBV9 and TRBJ1-1, with D perhaps matching TRBD1 (5 bases). There are 14 residues in the CDR3. The V end was cut by 0 bases, the J end by 6 bases, with 12 bases between. Germline loops: CDR1 SGDLS, CDR2 YYNGEE. Full variable domain (missing parts from reference TRBV9 and TRBJ1-1): DSGVTQTPKHLITATGQRVTLRCSPRSGDLSVYWYQQSLDQGLQFLIQYYNGEERAKGNILERFSAQQFPDLHSELNLSSLELGDSALYFCASSVGEGRSEAFFGQGTRLTVV.

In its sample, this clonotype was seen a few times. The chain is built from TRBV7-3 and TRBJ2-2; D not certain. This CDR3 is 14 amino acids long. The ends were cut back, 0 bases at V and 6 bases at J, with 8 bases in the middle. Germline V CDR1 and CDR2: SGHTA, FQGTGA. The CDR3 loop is CASSLTPASGELFF. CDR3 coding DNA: TGTGCCAGCAGCTTAACCCCCGCCTCCGGGGAGCTGTTTTTT.

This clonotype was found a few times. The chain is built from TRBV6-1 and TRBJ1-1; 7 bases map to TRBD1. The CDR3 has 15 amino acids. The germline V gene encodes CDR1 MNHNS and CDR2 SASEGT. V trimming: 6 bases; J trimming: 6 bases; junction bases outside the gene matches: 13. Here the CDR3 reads CASRTKGQPPAEAFF. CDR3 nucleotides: TGTGCCAGCAGGACTAAGGGACAGCCCCCAGCTGAAGCTTTCTTT.

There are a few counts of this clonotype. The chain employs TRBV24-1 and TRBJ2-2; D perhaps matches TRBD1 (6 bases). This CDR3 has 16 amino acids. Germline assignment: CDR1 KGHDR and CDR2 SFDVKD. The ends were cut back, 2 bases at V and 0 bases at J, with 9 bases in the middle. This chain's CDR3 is CATSDYRAANTGELFF. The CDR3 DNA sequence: TGTGCCACCAGTGATTACAGGGCCGCGAACACCGGGGAGCTGTTTTTT.

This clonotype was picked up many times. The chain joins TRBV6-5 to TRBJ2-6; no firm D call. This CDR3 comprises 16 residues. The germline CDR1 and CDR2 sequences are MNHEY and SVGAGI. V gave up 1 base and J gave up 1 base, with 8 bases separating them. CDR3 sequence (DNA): TGTGCCAGCAGTTACTTCGGAACATCTGGGGCCAACGTCCTGACTTTC. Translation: CASSYFGTSGANVLTF.

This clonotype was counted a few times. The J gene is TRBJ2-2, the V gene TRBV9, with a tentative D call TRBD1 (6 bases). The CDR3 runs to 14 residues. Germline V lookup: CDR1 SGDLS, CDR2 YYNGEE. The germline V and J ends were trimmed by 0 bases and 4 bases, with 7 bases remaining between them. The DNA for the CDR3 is TGTGCCAGCAGCGTAGGGACAGCCACCGGGGAGCTGTTTTTT. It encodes CASSVGTATGELFF.

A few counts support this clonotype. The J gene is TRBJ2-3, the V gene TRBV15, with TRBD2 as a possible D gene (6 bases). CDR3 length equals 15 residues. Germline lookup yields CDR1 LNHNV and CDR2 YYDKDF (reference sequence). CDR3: CLTSRVSGNTDTQYF. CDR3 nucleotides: TGTCTCACCAGCAGAGTTAGCGGTAACACAGATACGCAGTATTTT.

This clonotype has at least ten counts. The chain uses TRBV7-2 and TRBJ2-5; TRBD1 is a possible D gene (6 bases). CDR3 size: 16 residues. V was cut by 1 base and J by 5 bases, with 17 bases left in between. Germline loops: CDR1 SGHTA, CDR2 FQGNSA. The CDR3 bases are TGTGCCAGCAGCTTAGGTGGGACATCGAGGAGGGAGACCCAGTACTTC. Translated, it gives CASSLGGTSRRETQYF.

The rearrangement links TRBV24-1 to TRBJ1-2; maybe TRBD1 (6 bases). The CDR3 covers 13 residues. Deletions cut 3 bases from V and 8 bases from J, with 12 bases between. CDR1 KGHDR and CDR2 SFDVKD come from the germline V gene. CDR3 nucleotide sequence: TGTGCCACCAGTGATCAACAGGGAAGAGGCTACACCTTC. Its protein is CATSDQQGRGYTF.

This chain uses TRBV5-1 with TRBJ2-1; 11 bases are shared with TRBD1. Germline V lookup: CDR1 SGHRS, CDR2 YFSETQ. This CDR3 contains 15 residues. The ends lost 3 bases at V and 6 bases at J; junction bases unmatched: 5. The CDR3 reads CASSSWTGGSNEQFF. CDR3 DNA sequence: TGCGCCAGCAGCTCGTGGACAGGGGGCTCCAATGAGCAGTTCTTC.

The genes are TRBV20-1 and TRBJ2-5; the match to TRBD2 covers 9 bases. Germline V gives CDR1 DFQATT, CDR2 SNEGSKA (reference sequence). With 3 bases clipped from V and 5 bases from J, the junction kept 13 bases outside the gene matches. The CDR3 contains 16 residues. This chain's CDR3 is CSARRGLAGRRETQYF. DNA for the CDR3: TGCAGTGCTAGGAGGGGTCTAGCGGGGCGTCGGGAGACCCAGTACTTC.

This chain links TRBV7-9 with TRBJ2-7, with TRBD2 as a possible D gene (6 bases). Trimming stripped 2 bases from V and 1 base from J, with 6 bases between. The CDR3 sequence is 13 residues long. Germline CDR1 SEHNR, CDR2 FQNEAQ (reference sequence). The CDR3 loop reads CASSLRESYEQYF. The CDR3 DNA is TGTGCCAGCAGCTTACGGGAGTCCTACGAGCAGTACTTC.

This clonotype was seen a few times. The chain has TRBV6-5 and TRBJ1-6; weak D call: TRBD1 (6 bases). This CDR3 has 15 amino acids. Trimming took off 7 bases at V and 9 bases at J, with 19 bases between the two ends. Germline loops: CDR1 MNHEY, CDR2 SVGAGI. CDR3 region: CASTYSGTSTSPLHF. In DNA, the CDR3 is TGTGCCAGCACCTATTCCGGGACATCGACTTCACCCCTCCACTTT.

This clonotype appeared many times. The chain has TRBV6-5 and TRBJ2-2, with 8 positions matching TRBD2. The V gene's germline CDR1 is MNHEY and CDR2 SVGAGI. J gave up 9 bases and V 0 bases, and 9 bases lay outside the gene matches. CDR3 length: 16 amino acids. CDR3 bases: TGTGCCAGCAGTTACTCTGTGAATAGCGGGGTCCGGGAGCTGTTTTTT. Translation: CASSYSVNSGVRELFF.

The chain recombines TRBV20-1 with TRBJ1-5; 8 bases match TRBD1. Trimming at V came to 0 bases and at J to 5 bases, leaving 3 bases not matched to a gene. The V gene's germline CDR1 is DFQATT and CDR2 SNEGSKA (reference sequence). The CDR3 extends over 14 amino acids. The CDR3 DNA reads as TGCAGTGCTAGAGACCCGACAGGGGATCAGCCCCAGCATTTT. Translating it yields CSARDPTGDQPQHF.

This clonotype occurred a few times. The CDR3 region is CASKDLGELFF. In DNA, the CDR3 is TGTGCCAGCAAGGATCTCGGGGAGCTGTTTTTT. The chain couples TRBV2 to TRBJ2-2; no clear D. The V and J ends lost 7 bases and 7 bases respectively, with 7 bases between them. This CDR3 is built from 11 residues. The V gene's germline CDR1 is SNHLY and CDR2 FYNNEI. Full variable domain (missing parts from reference TRBV2 and TRBJ2-2): EPEVTQTPSHQVTQMGQEVILRCVPISNHLYFYWYRQILGQKVEFLVSFYNNEISEKSEIFDDQFSVERPDGSNFTLKIRSTKLEDSAMYFCASKDLGELFFGEGSRLTVL.

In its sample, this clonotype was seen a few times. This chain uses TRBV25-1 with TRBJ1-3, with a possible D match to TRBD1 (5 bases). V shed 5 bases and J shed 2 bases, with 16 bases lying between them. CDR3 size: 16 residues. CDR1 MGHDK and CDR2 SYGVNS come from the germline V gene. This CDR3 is CASSRGGTIAGNTIYF. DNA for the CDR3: TGTGCCAGCAGTCGGGGAGGGACTATAGCTGGAAACACCATATATTTT.

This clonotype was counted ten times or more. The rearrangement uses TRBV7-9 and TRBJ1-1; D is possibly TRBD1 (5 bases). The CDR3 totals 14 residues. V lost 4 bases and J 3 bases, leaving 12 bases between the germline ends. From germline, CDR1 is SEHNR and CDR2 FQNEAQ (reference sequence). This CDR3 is CASSSQGGHTEAFF. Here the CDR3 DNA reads TGTGCCAGCAGCTCTCAGGGAGGTCACACTGAAGCTTTCTTT. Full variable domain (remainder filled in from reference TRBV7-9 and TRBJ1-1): DTGVSQNPRHKITKRGQNVTFRCDPISEHNRLYWYRQTLGQGPEFLTYFQNEAQLEKSRLLSDRFSAERPKGSFSTLEIQRTEQGDSAMYLCASSSQGGHTEAFFGQGTRLTVV.

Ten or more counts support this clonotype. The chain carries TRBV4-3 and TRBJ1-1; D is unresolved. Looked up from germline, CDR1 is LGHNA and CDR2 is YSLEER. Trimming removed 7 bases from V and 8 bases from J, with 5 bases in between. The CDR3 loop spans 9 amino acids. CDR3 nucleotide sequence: TGCGCCAGCATCCCCGAAGCTTTCTTT. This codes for CASIPEAFF.

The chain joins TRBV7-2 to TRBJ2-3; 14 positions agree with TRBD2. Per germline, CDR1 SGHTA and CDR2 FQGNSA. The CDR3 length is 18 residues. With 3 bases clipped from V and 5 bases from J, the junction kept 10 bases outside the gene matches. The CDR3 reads CASSFPGLAGAGGDTQYF. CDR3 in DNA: TGTGCCAGCAGCTTTCCGGGACTAGCGGGGGCTGGGGGAGATACGCAGTATTTT.

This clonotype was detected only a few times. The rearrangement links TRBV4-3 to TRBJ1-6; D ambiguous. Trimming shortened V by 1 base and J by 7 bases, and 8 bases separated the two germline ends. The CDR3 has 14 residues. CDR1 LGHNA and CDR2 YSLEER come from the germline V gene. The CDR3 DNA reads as TGCGCCAGCAGCCAAGGTGTGGAGAATTCACCCCTCCACTTT. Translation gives CASSQGVENSPLHF.

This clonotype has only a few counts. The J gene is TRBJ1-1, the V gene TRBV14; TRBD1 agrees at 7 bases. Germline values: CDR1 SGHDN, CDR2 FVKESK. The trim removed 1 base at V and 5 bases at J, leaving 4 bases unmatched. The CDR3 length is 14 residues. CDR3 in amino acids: CASSQGGGWTEAFF. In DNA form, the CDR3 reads TGTGCCAGCAGCCAAGGAGGGGGCTGGACTGAAGCTTTCTTT.

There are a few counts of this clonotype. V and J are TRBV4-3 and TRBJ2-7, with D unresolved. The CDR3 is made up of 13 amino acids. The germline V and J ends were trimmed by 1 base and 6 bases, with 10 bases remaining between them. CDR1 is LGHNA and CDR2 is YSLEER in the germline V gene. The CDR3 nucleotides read TGCGCCAGCAGCCAAGCCTGGTCTGGCGAGCAGTACTTC. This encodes CASSQAWSGEQYF.

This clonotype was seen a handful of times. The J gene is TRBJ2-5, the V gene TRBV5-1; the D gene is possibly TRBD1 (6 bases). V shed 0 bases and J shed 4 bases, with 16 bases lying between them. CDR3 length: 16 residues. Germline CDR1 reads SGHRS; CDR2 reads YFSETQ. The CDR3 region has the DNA TGCGCCAGCAGCTTGGTGGCAGGGGTCGGGTCAGAGACCCAGTACTTC. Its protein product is CASSLVAGVGSETQYF.